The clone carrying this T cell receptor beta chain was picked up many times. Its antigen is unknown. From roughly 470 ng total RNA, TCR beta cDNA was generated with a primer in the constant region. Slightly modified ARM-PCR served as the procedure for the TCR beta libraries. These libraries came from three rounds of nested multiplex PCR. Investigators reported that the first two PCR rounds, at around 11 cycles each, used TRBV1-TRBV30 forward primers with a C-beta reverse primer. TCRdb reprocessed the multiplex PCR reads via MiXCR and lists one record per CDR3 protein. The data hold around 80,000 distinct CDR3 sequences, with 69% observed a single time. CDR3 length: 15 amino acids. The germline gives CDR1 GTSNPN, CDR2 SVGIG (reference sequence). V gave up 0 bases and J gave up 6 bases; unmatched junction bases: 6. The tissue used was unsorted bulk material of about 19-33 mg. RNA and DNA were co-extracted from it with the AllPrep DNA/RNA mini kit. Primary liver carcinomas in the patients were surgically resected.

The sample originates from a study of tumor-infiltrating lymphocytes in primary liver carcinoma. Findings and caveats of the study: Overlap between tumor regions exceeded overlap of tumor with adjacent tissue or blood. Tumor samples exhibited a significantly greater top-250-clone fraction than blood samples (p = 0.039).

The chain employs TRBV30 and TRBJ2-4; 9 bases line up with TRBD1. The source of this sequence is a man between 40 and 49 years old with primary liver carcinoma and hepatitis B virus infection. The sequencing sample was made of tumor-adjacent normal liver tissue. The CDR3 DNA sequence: TGTGCCTGGAGTGTAGGGGGACAGGGCCTAAACATTCAGTACTTC. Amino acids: CAWSVGGQGLNIQYF.